One and the same sample provided the 20 T cell receptor beta chains below, sequenced in a study of beta chain features in type 1 diabetes. Whole-study results and caveats: People with Type 1 diabetes carried modestly yet significantly shorter TCRB CDR3s in all four CD4+ subsets.

These receptors lack a known antigen. The entirety of the isolated RNA underwent reverse transcription, so expressed TCRB transcripts were sequenced. The method was immunoSEQ multiplex PCR; TCRdb's version includes in-frame clones alone and lacks a portion of them. The data contain some 640,000 clones, about an eighth of them singletons. Sequences were obtained from naive CD4+ T cells from blood. The receptors here all came from a man younger than 35 with type 1 diabetes.

The V and J genes are TRBV11-3 and TRBJ2-1; 7 nucleotides match TRBD2. Germline loops: CDR1 SGHNT, CDR2 YENEEA. The CDR3 is made up of 14 amino acids. V dropped 3 bases and J dropped 6; count of bases not matched to a gene: 5. The CDR3, as DNA: TGTGCCAGCAGCTTGAGGACTAGTGGCAATGAGCAGTTCTTC. Its protein product is CASSLRTSGNEQFF.

The chain carries TRBV30 and TRBJ1-4, with TRBD1 matching over 7 bases. J gave up 8 bases and V 0 bases, and 3 bases lay outside the gene matches. Germline V gene data show CDR1 as GTSNPN and CDR2 as SVGIG (reference sequence). This CDR3 region has 13 residues. Written as DNA, the CDR3 is TGTGCCTGGAGTGTACAGGGGTTAGAAAAACTGTTTTTT. Translating it yields CAWSVQGLEKLFF.

As concerns this clone: Other DNA sequences in this specimen translate into the identical CDR3. The V and J genes are TRBV15 and TRBJ2-6; no definite D call. The ends were cut back, 0 bases at V and 1 base at J, with 4 bases in the middle. This CDR3 is built from 15 residues. CDR1 and CDR2 from the germline V gene are LNHNV and YYDKDF (reference sequence). The CDR3, as DNA: TGTGCCACCAGCAGAGAGGGTTCTGGGGCCAACGTCCTGACTTTC. Its protein product is CATSREGSGANVLTF.

The rearrangement joins TRBV18 to TRBJ2-1; 8 bases match TRBD2. V shed 6 bases and J 10 bases; nucleotides not matched to a gene: 11. The CDR3 loop spans 14 amino acids. Germline CDR1 reads KGHSH; CDR2 reads LQKENI. For the CDR3, the DNA is TGTGCCAGCTCCCAAGGTGGACTAGCCCTCGAGCAGTTCTTC. Translating gives CASSQGGLALEQFF.

This clone was observed a few times. The chain is built from TRBV7-2 and TRBJ2-1; 10 bases are a match to TRBD2. This CDR3 contains 15 residues. After removal of 2 bases from V and 9 bases from J, the junction contained 7 bases not matched to a gene. Germline V gives CDR1 SGHTA, CDR2 FQGNSA. The CDR3 bases are TGTGCCAGCAGCTTACCCTTAGCGGGGGGATCTGAGCAGTTCTTC. This encodes CASSLPLAGGSEQFF.

This clone was observed a few times. This chain links TRBV2 with TRBJ2-1; D may be TRBD1 (5 bases). Trimming pared 7 bases from V and 7 bases from J, leaving 8 bases between. Germline V gene data show CDR1 as SNHLY and CDR2 as FYNNEI. CDR3 length: 11 amino acids. The CDR3 coding sequence is TGTGCCAGCAAGTCAGGGAATGAGCAGTTCTTC. Its protein product is CASKSGNEQFF.

This clone was observed a handful of times. The V gene is TRBV7-9, the J gene TRBJ1-2, with no clear D. V was trimmed by 2 bases and J by 1 base, leaving 8 bases between them. Germline V lookup: CDR1 SEHNR, CDR2 FQNEAQ (reference sequence). The CDR3 spans 14 residues. The CDR3 DNA is TGTGCCAGCAGCTTATCTACCGATAACTATGGCTACACCTTC. Translated: CASSLSTDNYGYTF.

This clone was seen only once. The J gene is TRBJ2-3, the V gene TRBV11-2; D is unclear. Between the trimmed V and J ends, which lost 0 bases and 5 bases, there was a span of 15 bases. This CDR3 region has 16 residues. CDR1 and CDR2 from the germline V gene are SGHAT and FQNNGV. The CDR3 nucleotides are TGTGCCAGCAGCTTAGATATTCCCGGAGTGGGAGATACGCAGTATTTT. Residues: CASSLDIPGVGDTQYF. Drawing the rest from reference TRBV11-2 and TRBJ2-3, the complete variable domain is EAGVAQSPRYKIIEKRQSVAFWCNPISGHATLYWYQQILGQGPKLLIQFQNNGVVDDSQLPKDRFSAERLKGVDSTLKIQPAKLEDSAVYLCASSLDIPGVGDTQYFGPGTRLTVL.

The V call is TRBV30, the J call TRBJ1-5; TRBD1 might be the D (5 bases). Germline V gene sequence: CDR1 GTSNPN, CDR2 SVGIG (reference sequence). CDR3 length: 13 amino acids. The ends were cut back, 5 bases at V and 4 bases at J, with 12 bases in the middle. Written as DNA, the CDR3 is TGTGCCTGGGGGCGGGCAGGGAATCAGCCCCAGCATTTT. Its protein is CAWGRAGNQPQHF.

The table lists this clone with a few counts. The chain uses TRBV2 and TRBJ2-1; D is possibly TRBD2 (5 bases). The germline gives CDR1 SNHLY, CDR2 FYNNEI. There are 12 residues in the CDR3. Trimming removed 10 bases at V and 5 bases at J, with 12 bases between. CDR3 DNA sequence: TGTGCCACCCGATGGGGAGACAATGAGCAGTTCTTC. It yields the protein CATRWGDNEQFF.

The rearrangement joins TRBV5-1 to TRBJ2-7; 10 bases align to TRBD1. Germline CDR1 and CDR2: SGHRS and YFSETQ. The CDR3 has 14 residues. With 6 bases clipped from V and 4 bases from J, the junction kept 7 bases outside the gene matches. As DNA, the CDR3 is TGCGCCAGCAACGACAGGGGGCTTGGATACGAGCAGTACTTC. Encoded protein: CASNDRGLGYEQYF.

There are a few counts of this clone. The chain combines TRBV30 with TRBJ1-1; D not resolved. The V gene lost 5 bases and the J gene lost 2 bases, with 12 bases spanning the gap. CDR1 GTSNPN and CDR2 SVGIG come from the germline V gene (reference sequence). The CDR3 spans 13 residues. The CDR3 loop reads CAWLRSFNTEAFF. The CDR3 nucleotides read TGTGCCTGGCTCAGAAGTTTTAACACTGAAGCTTTCTTT.

The V gene is TRBV6-5, the J gene TRBJ2-5; D may be TRBD2 (6 bases). Between the trimmed V and J ends, which lost 2 bases and 4 bases, there was a span of 11 bases. CDR1 is MNHEY, CDR2 SVGAGI, per germline. CDR3 length: 14 residues. For the CDR3, the DNA is TGTGCCAGCAGTTACCGTCTCGGGAGAGAGACCCAGTACTTC. Encoded protein: CASSYRLGRETQYF.

This clone was detected a few times. The V and J genes are TRBV7-2 and TRBJ2-3; 7 nucleotides agree with TRBD2. The V gene end was trimmed by 2 bases and the J gene end by 2 bases; junction bases not matched to a gene: 10. Germline lookup yields CDR1 SGHTA and CDR2 FQGNSA. The CDR3 spans 17 residues. The CDR3 sequence is CASSLRGGGGFTDTQYF. As DNA, the CDR3 is TGTGCCAGCAGCTTAAGAGGTGGCGGGGGTTTCACAGATACGCAGTATTTT.

In this sample, this clone turned up a few times. The rearrangement links TRBV2 to TRBJ1-1; D unclear. V was trimmed by 7 bases and J by 4 bases, leaving 10 bases between them. This CDR3 is built from 12 residues. Germline CDR1 reads SNHLY; CDR2 reads FYNNEI. CDR3 sequence: CASMGSSTEAFF. The CDR3 nucleotides read TGTGCCAGCATGGGGTCGAGCACTGAAGCTTTCTTT.

This clone was seen a handful of times. This rearrangement joins TRBV29-1 to TRBJ1-3; no definite D call. Trimming stripped 3 bases from V and 4 bases from J, with 10 bases between. The CDR3 totals 13 residues. Germline loops: CDR1 SQVTM, CDR2 ANQGSEA. The CDR3 DNA follows: TGCAGCGTTGAGAGGGTAGGCGGAAACACCATATATTTT. Its protein is CSVERVGGNTIYF.

This clone was seen only a few times. The chain recombines TRBV19 with TRBJ2-5, with a tentative D call TRBD1 (5 bases). Between the trimmed V and J ends, which lost 2 bases and 2 bases, there was a span of 12 bases. Germline values: CDR1 LNHDA, CDR2 SQIVND (reference sequence). This CDR3 spans 15 amino acids. Written as DNA, the CDR3 is TGTGCCAGTAGTATAATGGCAGGGTTTCAAGAGACCCAGTACTTC. Protein product: CASSIMAGFQETQYF.

There are a few counts of this clone. The rearrangement links TRBV5-1 to TRBJ2-2; 10 nucleotides agree with TRBD2. CDR1 and CDR2 (germline): SGHRS, YFSETQ. Germline trimming cut 7 bases from V and 7 bases from J; bases unmatched to any gene: 10. This CDR3 has 15 amino acids. The CDR3 here is CASATLAGVGGELFF. The CDR3 DNA reads as TGCGCCAGCGCCACCCTAGCGGGAGTCGGCGGGGAGCTGTTTTTT.

The chain combines TRBV14 with TRBJ1-2; D is perhaps TRBD1 (5 bases). Germline CDR1 SGHDN, CDR2 FVKESK. The length of the CDR3 is 14 residues. V was cut by 4 bases and J by 4 bases, with 13 bases left in between. CDR3 loop: CASSRQQATYGYTF. CDR3 nucleotides: TGTGCCAGCAGCCGTCAACAGGCTACCTATGGCTACACCTTC.

V gene TRBV4-3 combines with J gene TRBJ1-5, with D perhaps matching TRBD1 (5 bases). Trimming pared 3 bases from V and 1 base from J, leaving 16 bases between. CDR3 length: 17 amino acids. The germline CDR1 and CDR2 sequences are LGHNA and YSLEER. The CDR3 spells CASSHGHSPGSNQPQHF. DNA of the CDR3: TGCGCCAGCAGCCACGGACATTCGCCGGGGAGCAATCAGCCCCAGCATTTT.